The 21 T cell receptor beta chains reported below all come from one sample, sequenced in a study of beta chain features in type 1 diabetes (dated by TCRdb to the late 2010s). The investigation overall reported the following: Type 1 diabetes patients showed a moderate but significant shortening of TCRB CDR3 length in all four CD4+ subsets.

The antigens of these receptors remain unknown. The library relied on the immunoSEQ multiplex PCR assay. The entire isolated RNA was reverse transcribed using the High Capacity cDNA Reverse Transcription Kit, and thus expressed TCRB transcripts were sequenced. Sourced from immuneACCESS, this table was stored by TCRdb with only in-frame sequences that have V and J called. A share of the clones is absent; for the studies checked, an unresolved V gene accounts for under half, and the remainder has no known explanation. Across this sample there are 250,000 to 300,000 clones, with around 25% seen only once. The ten largest clones add up to over 0.01% of the sample. Sequences were obtained from naive CD4+ T cells from blood. The meaning of the sample's cell subset or site label: true naive CD4+ T cells. These receptors came from a woman in her 30s with type 1 diabetes.

This clone occurred a few times. The chain combines TRBV19 with TRBJ1-5; 8 bases line up with TRBD1. V shed 8 bases and J 3 bases; nucleotides not matched to a gene: 12. Germline V gene data show CDR1 as LNHDA and CDR2 as SQIVND (reference sequence). The CDR3 runs 16 residues. The CDR3 nucleotides are TGTGCCAGTTACCCCGACAGGGGTACCGACAATCAGCCCCAGCATTTT. Residues: CASYPDRGTDNQPQHF. Full variable domain (missing parts from reference TRBV19 and TRBJ1-5): DGGITQSPKYLFRKEGQNVTLSCEQNLNHDAMYWYRQDPGQGLRLIYYSQIVNDFQKGDIAEGYSVSREKKESFPLTVTSAQKNPTAFYLCASYPDRGTDNQPQHFGDGTRLSIL.

This chain uses TRBV28 with TRBJ1-5; 7 bases agree with TRBD1. V lost 5 bases to trimming and J lost 3 bases; unmatched junction nucleotides: 10. Germline CDR1 is MDHEN and CDR2 is SYDVKM. The CDR3 loop spans 16 amino acids. CDR3 nucleotides: TGTGCCAGCAGTCCCGATGATGGGACAGTCAATCAGCCCCAGCATTTT. This codes for CASSPDDGTVNQPQHF.

This clone was found a few times. This rearrangement joins TRBV6-5 to TRBJ2-5; 10 bases agree with TRBD2. The CDR3 totals 15 residues. V trimming: 6 bases; J trimming: 4 bases; junction bases outside the gene matches: 8. Germline-derived CDR1 and CDR2 are MNHEY and SVGAGI. CDR3 nucleotide sequence: TGTGCCAGCAGCGCGGGACTAGCGTTCGCAGAGACCCAGTACTTC. The encoded protein is CASSAGLAFAETQYF.

J is TRBJ1-5 and V is TRBV30; TRBD1 agrees at 8 bases. Germline V gives CDR1 GTSNPN, CDR2 SVGIG (reference sequence). The CDR3 covers 13 residues. J lost 7 bases, V lost 1 base, and 3 bases had no gene match. The CDR3 spells CAWSGTGPQPQHF. CDR3 DNA: TGTGCCTGGAGTGGGACAGGGCCCCAGCCCCAGCATTTT.

This clone was observed a few times. The CDR3: CASSPYTGIGYTF. CDR3 nucleotide sequence: TGTGCCAGCAGCCCTTACACAGGGATCGGCTACACCTTC. The chain combines TRBV7-9 with TRBJ1-2; D perhaps matches TRBD1 (6 bases). There are 13 residues in the CDR3. CDR1 is SEHNR and CDR2 is FQNEAQ in the germline V gene (reference sequence). V was trimmed by 5 bases and J by 8 bases, leaving 15 bases between them. Full variable domain (missing parts from reference TRBV7-9 and TRBJ1-2): DTGVSQNPRHKITKRGQNVTFRCDPISEHNRLYWYRQTLGQGPEFLTYFQNEAQLEKSRLLSDRFSAERPKGSFSTLEIQRTEQGDSAMYLCASSPYTGIGYTFGSGTRLTVV.

This clone was found a few times. The CDR3 region has the DNA TGCAGCGTAGGGCTAGCGGGAGGGATGGATACGCAGTATTTT. It translates to CSVGLAGGMDTQYF. The gene calls are TRBV29-1 and TRBJ2-3; 12 bases fit TRBD2. Germline trimming cut 6 bases from V and 6 bases from J; bases unmatched to any gene: 7. This CDR3 has 14 residues. Germline V gene lookup returns CDR1 SQVTM and CDR2 ANQGSEA.

V usage is TRBV7-2 and J usage is TRBJ2-5, with 9 bases lining up with TRBD1. Trimming at V came to 3 bases and at J to 5 bases, leaving 10 bases not matched to a gene. Germline CDR1 is SGHTA and CDR2 is FQGNSA. The CDR3 has 16 residues. CDR3 protein: CASSFYPGQGYETQYF. CDR3 sequence (DNA): TGTGCCAGCAGCTTTTACCCGGGACAGGGCTACGAGACCCAGTACTTC.

This sequence joins TRBV13 and TRBJ2-7; 7 nucleotides agree with TRBD1. Germline loops: CDR1 PRHDT, CDR2 FYEKMQ (reference sequence). V was pared by 5 bases and J by 3 bases, with 10 bases of the junction left unmatched. The CDR3 extends over 15 amino acids. In DNA form, the CDR3 reads TGTGCCAGCAGCCCCCGACAGGGTTTGAGCTACGAGCAGTACTTC. The encoded protein is CASSPRQGLSYEQYF.

A few counts support this clone. The J gene is TRBJ2-7, the V gene TRBV30; 8 nucleotides agree with TRBD1. After removal of 6 bases from V and 6 bases from J, the junction contained 7 bases not matched to a gene. CDR1 and CDR2 from the germline V gene are GTSNPN and SVGIG (reference sequence). CDR3 length: 12 residues. As DNA, the CDR3 is TGTGCCTGCGACAGGGGATCGAGCGAGCAGTACTTC. Its protein is CACDRGSSEQYF.

This clone has just a few counts. The rearrangement links TRBV2 to TRBJ2-7; D remains ambiguous. Germline V gives CDR1 SNHLY, CDR2 FYNNEI. This CDR3 region has 12 residues. Trimming removed 1 base from V and 3 bases from J, with 4 bases in between. CDR3 nucleotides: TGTGCCAGCAGTGAAGACGGCTACGAGCAGTACTTC. This sequence encodes CASSEDGYEQYF.

The sample holds a few counts of this clone. The CDR3 DNA reads TGCGCCAGCAGCCCCCGTAGGGGGGGGACGGCGAACACCGGGGAGCTGTTTTTT. It translates to CASSPRRGGTANTGELFF. This sequence joins TRBV4-1 and TRBJ2-2, with D tentatively TRBD2 (7 bases). The CDR3 runs 18 residues. V lost 4 bases and J 0 bases, leaving 18 bases between the germline ends. Germline values: CDR1 MGHRA, CDR2 YSYEKL.

This clone was recorded a few times. The CDR3 reads CASSSERGGDTQYF. The CDR3 bases are TGTGCCAGCAGCTCTGAGCGGGGAGGAGATACGCAGTATTTT. The chain links TRBV7-3 to TRBJ2-3; 7 positions match TRBD2. The CDR3 runs to 14 residues. J was trimmed by 5 bases and V by 4 bases; bases with no gene match: 6. CDR1 and CDR2 (germline): SGHTA, FQGTGA.

The rearrangement joins TRBV15 to TRBJ1-1; D is perhaps TRBD1 (5 bases). V gave up 0 bases and J gave up 11 bases, with 16 bases separating them. The CDR3 length is 14 residues. In germline, CDR1 is LNHNV, CDR2 YYDKDF (reference sequence). In DNA, the CDR3 is TGTGCCACCAGCAGAGACCCTGGGGCAGATGTTGCTTTCTTT. Amino acids: CATSRDPGADVAFF.

The V gene is TRBV5-6, the J gene TRBJ2-1; TRBD1 might be the D (7 bases). This CDR3 is built from 16 residues. The germline CDR1 and CDR2 sequences are SGHDT and YYEEEE. The V end was cut by 3 bases, the J end by 4 bases, with 17 bases between. The CDR3 loop reads CASSSVGGTVYNEQFF. CDR3 coding DNA: TGTGCCAGCAGCTCGGTCGGCGGGACAGTATACAATGAGCAGTTCTTC.

This clone came up once. The chain has TRBV23-1 and TRBJ2-7; D may be TRBD1 (7 bases). TRBV23-1 is known as an ORF, though its function is uncertain. The CDR3 runs to 14 residues. Trimming cost V 6 bases and J 4 bases, with 16 bases left between them. The CDR3 here is CASSTSGGQYEQYF. CDR3 DNA: TGCGCCAGCAGCACTTCAGGGGGGCAATACGAGCAGTACTTC.

The chain has TRBV19 and TRBJ1-1; unclear D gene. V was clipped by 5 bases and J by 0 bases, with 7 bases between them. Germline V gene lookup returns CDR1 LNHDA and CDR2 SQIVND (reference sequence). The CDR3 consists of 13 residues. The CDR3, as DNA: TGTGCCAGTAGTTTGGCCTTGAACACTGAAGCTTTCTTT. Its translation: CASSLALNTEAFF.

The genes are TRBV29-1 and TRBJ1-4; possibly TRBD1 for D (5 bases). CDR1 is SQVTM and CDR2 is ANQGSEA in the germline V gene. The CDR3 extends over 12 amino acids. V lost 7 bases and J lost 5, with 11 bases in between. CDR3 sequence reads: CSARQMNEKLFF. The CDR3 coding sequence is TGCAGCGCCCGACAGATGAATGAAAAACTGTTTTTT.

The chain carries TRBV6-5 and TRBJ1-2; TRBD1 is a possible D gene (5 bases). Germline values: CDR1 MNHEY, CDR2 SVGAGI. This CDR3 has 15 amino acids. V lost 2 bases and J 3 bases, leaving 13 bases between the germline ends. Here the CDR3 DNA reads TGTGCCAGCAGTTACGGGGGGAAGATGCACTATGGCTACACCTTC. Its translation: CASSYGGKMHYGYTF.

The genes are TRBV5-4 and TRBJ1-2, with a tentative D call TRBD1 (6 bases). Trimming left V 4 bases short and J 3 bases short, with 16 bases between. Germline V gene lookup returns CDR1 SGHNT and CDR2 YYREEE (reference sequence). The CDR3 extends over 15 amino acids. Here the CDR3 DNA reads TGTGCCAGCAGCCCACAACAGGGTGTGGACTATGGCTACACCTTC. It yields the protein CASSPQQGVDYGYTF.

The chain combines TRBV28 with TRBJ1-3; TRBD1 matches at 8 bases. CDR3 length equals 17 residues. The J segment lost 4 bases and the V segment lost 1 base, leaving 9 bases of the junction unmatched. The germline CDR1 and CDR2 sequences are MDHEN and SYDVKM. The CDR3 region is CASSLSLGQGAGNTIYF. Written as DNA, the CDR3 is TGTGCCAGCAGTTTATCTCTTGGGCAGGGGGCAGGAAACACCATATATTTT.

J is TRBJ2-5 and V is TRBV7-2; D uncertain. This CDR3 is built from 15 residues. Germline CDR1 is SGHTA and CDR2 is FQGNSA. The V end lost 4 bases, the J end lost 5 bases, and 17 bases lay between the germline ends. CDR3 region: CASSSRRRPAETQYF. CDR3 bases: TGTGCCAGCAGCTCGAGGAGACGACCCGCGGAGACCCAGTACTTC.